Listed here is a single T cell receptor beta chain. V was pared by 3 bases and J by 0 bases, with 13 bases of the junction left unmatched. The CDR3 totals 19 residues. This entry belongs to a study of T-cell reconstitution after alpha-beta-depleted transplantation in children. Unique molecular identifiers were used in preparing the TCRbeta library. MiXCR was run by TCRdb on the PCR reads, yielding one entry per CDR3 protein. The sample holds under 85,000 distinct CDR3 sequences, 15% to 20% seen once. This TCR derives from a male patient under 10 years old who had a stem cell transplant for acute lymphoblastic leukemia, so the T cells may come from the graft donor. The sample here was PBMCs, mostly from graft donor cells, taken 360 days after TCRalphabeta/CD19-depleted stem cell transplant. The rearrangement joins TRBV12-3 or TRBV12-4 to TRBJ2-1; 8 positions agree with TRBD2. CDR3 sequence: CASSFMAGGLLSSYNEQFF. The CDR3, as DNA: TGTGCCAGCAGTTTTATGGCGGGAGGCCTTTTAAGCTCCTACAATGAGCAGTTCTTC.